The 27 T cell receptor beta chains given below trace back to one sample, sequenced in a study of cytomegalovirus exposure and HLA in healthy donors. This PCR relied on a set of 60 Vbeta primers and 13 Jbeta primers. Produced via immunoSEQ multiplex PCR; TCRdb's table is partial and in-frame only. This sample's clone table lists approximately 58,000 clones. The source material was PBMCs. The receptors originated from a woman between 50 and 59 years old in good health and CMV-seropositive.

The rearrangement uses TRBV4-1 and TRBJ2-7, with TRBD2 identical over 12 bases. CDR3 length: 19 residues. Germline V lookup: CDR1 MGHRA, CDR2 YSYEKL. With 4 bases clipped from V and 0 bases from J, the junction kept 13 bases outside the gene matches. The chain's CDR3 is CASSPLDPGTSGHSYEQYF. The CDR3 DNA reads TGCGCCAGCAGCCCTTTAGATCCCGGGACTAGCGGGCACTCCTACGAGCAGTACTTC.

CDR3 in amino acids: CASSLDRGRTEAFF. Written as DNA, the CDR3 is TGTGCCAGCAGCTTAGACAGGGGGCGTACTGAAGCTTTCTTT. The chain employs TRBV11-2 and TRBJ1-1; TRBD1 agrees at 8 bases. Trimming cost V 0 bases and J 5 bases; bases outside gene matches: 2. Per germline, CDR1 SGHAT and CDR2 FQNNGV. The CDR3 is 14 amino acids. Combining the CDR3 with reference TRBV11-2 and TRBJ1-1 gives the whole variable domain EAGVAQSPRYKIIEKRQSVAFWCNPISGHATLYWYQQILGQGPKLLIQFQNNGVVDDSQLPKDRFSAERLKGVDSTLKIQPAKLEDSAVYLCASSLDRGRTEAFFGQGTRLTVV.

The chain uses TRBV9 and TRBJ1-6, with 7 bases aligning to TRBD1. This CDR3 has 15 amino acids. Trimming at V came to 3 bases and at J to 5 bases, leaving 5 bases not matched to a gene. Germline CDR1 reads SGDLS; CDR2 reads YYNGEE. The CDR3 DNA follows: TGTGCCAGCAGCGGAACCGGGACAGATAATTCACCCCTCCACTTT. Translation: CASSGTGTDNSPLHF.

The chain is built from TRBV5-6 and TRBJ1-2; 7 bases are a match to TRBD1. Germline V gene lookup returns CDR1 SGHDT and CDR2 YYEEEE. V lost 3 bases and J lost 5; bases outside the gene matches: 10. This CDR3 contains 15 residues. CDR3 amino acids: CASSSTGEGLYGYTF. The CDR3 DNA reads TGTGCCAGCAGCTCTACAGGGGAAGGCTTGTATGGCTACACCTTC.

CDR3 nucleotides: TGTGCCAGCAGTGTTCAGGACTCCTACGAGCAGTACTTC. Its translation is CASSVQDSYEQYF. This chain connects TRBV2 to TRBJ2-7; D remains ambiguous. CDR1 is SNHLY and CDR2 is FYNNEI in the germline V gene. This CDR3 comprises 13 residues. V gave up 4 bases and J gave up 0 bases, with 7 bases separating them.

The CDR3 DNA sequence: TGTGCCAGCAGCCCCGCCCTAGCGGGGGACCACGAGCAGTACTTC. It encodes CASSPALAGDHEQYF. The J gene is TRBJ2-7, the V gene TRBV4-2, with 10 bases that match TRBD2. The CDR3 consists of 15 residues. The germline CDR1 and CDR2 sequences are LGHNA and YNFKEQ. Losses at the gene ends were 4 bases for V and 5 bases for J; bases not matched to a gene: 8.

The chain employs TRBV9 and TRBJ2-5; D is unresolved. CDR1 is SGDLS and CDR2 is YYNGEE in the germline V gene. V shed 1 base and J shed 2 bases, with 6 bases lying between them. The CDR3 sequence is 13 residues long. This chain's CDR3 is CASSVRGQETQYF. Here the CDR3 DNA reads TGTGCCAGCAGCGTACGAGGACAAGAGACCCAGTACTTC.

This chain links TRBV7-3 with TRBJ2-7; tentatively, D is TRBD2 (5 bases). From germline, CDR1 is SGHTA and CDR2 FQGTGA. Trimming pared 3 bases from V and 6 bases from J, leaving 18 bases between. This CDR3 spans 15 amino acids. The CDR3 DNA is TGTGCCAGCAGCTTCCCCGCTAGATGGGCGGGCGAGCAGTACTTC. Amino acid sequence: CASSFPARWAGEQYF.

V and J are TRBV6-6 and TRBJ1-1; a possible D gene is TRBD1 (6 bases). The germline V and J ends were trimmed by 5 bases and 1 base, with 14 bases remaining between them. The CDR3 is made up of 15 amino acids. CDR1 MNHNY and CDR2 SVGAGI come from the germline V gene (reference sequence). The CDR3 loop reads CASSLRQAENTEAFF. CDR3 DNA: TGTGCCAGCAGTCTAAGACAGGCGGAGAACACTGAAGCTTTCTTT.

The rearrangement uses TRBV2 and TRBJ1-4; 7 bases map to TRBD1. Germline CDR1 SNHLY, CDR2 FYNNEI. The CDR3 consists of 14 residues. Trimming cost V 4 bases and J 5 bases; bases outside gene matches: 4. CDR3 in amino acids: CASSGDSLNEKLFF. CDR3 bases: TGTGCCAGCAGTGGGGACAGCCTGAATGAAAAACTGTTTTTT.

The chain links TRBV6-6 to TRBJ1-3; D not resolved. The CDR3 spans 13 residues. V was pared by 6 bases and J by 0 bases, with 6 bases between. CDR1 and CDR2 (germline): MNHNY, SVGAGI (reference sequence). DNA of the CDR3: TGTGCCAGCAGACAGATCTCTGGAAACACCATATATTTT. This gives the protein CASRQISGNTIYF.

The chain couples TRBV28 to TRBJ1-5; D gene uncertain. Trimming took 7 bases from V and 4 from J, leaving 17 bases between them. The CDR3 runs to 15 residues. Looked up from germline, CDR1 is MDHEN and CDR2 is SYDVKM. CDR3 region: CASIPRGRLNQPQHF. The CDR3 coding sequence is TGTGCCAGCATACCCAGAGGTAGGCTAAATCAGCCCCAGCATTTT. Full variable domain (missing parts from reference TRBV28 and TRBJ1-5): DVKVTQSSRYLVKRTGEKVFLECVQDMDHENMFWYRQDPGLGLRLIYFSYDVKMKEKGDIPEGYSVSREKKERFSLILESASTNQTSMYLCASIPRGRLNQPQHFGDGTRLSIL.

V gene TRBV4-1 combines with J gene TRBJ2-1; maybe TRBD2 (6 bases). V was trimmed by 1 base and J by 8 bases, leaving 12 bases between them. This CDR3 contains 14 residues. Germline V gene sequence: CDR1 MGHRA, CDR2 YSYEKL. The CDR3 sequence is CASSQATRSDEQFF. CDR3 nucleotide sequence: TGCGCCAGCAGCCAAGCGACTAGATCCGATGAGCAGTTCTTC.

The chain employs TRBV30 and TRBJ1-2, with 7 bases that match TRBD1. The CDR3 totals 15 residues. V was clipped by 4 bases and J by 0 bases; unmatched bases: 8. In germline, CDR1 is GTSNPN, CDR2 SVGIG (reference sequence). The CDR3 loop reads CAWNKWDRANYGYTF. For the CDR3, the DNA is TGTGCCTGGAACAAGTGGGACAGAGCTAACTATGGCTACACCTTC.

J is TRBJ1-3 and V is TRBV19, with D possibly TRBD1 on 6 matching bases. The V and J ends lost 7 bases and 2 bases respectively, with 24 bases between them. Germline loops: CDR1 LNHDA, CDR2 SQIVND (reference sequence). The CDR3 has 18 amino acids. The DNA for the CDR3 is TGTGCCAGTACGGAACTCATCCCCTCACAGGGAGCTGGAAACACCATATATTTT. Amino acids: CASTELIPSQGAGNTIYF.

The chain employs TRBV7-9 and TRBJ2-5; D might be TRBD2 (6 bases). CDR3 size: 15 residues. Trimming left V 5 bases short and J 3 bases short, with 16 bases between. CDR1 is SEHNR and CDR2 is FQNEAQ in the germline V gene (reference sequence). CDR3: CASSPRGSGKETQYF. In nucleotides, the CDR3 is TGTGCCAGCAGCCCCCGCGGTAGCGGCAAAGAGACCCAGTACTTC. Supplemented by reference TRBV7-9 and TRBJ2-5, the full variable domain reads DTGVSQNPRHKITKRGQNVTFRCDPISEHNRLYWYRQTLGQGPEFLTYFQNEAQLEKSRLLSDRFSAERPKGSFSTLEIQRTEQGDSAMYLCASSPRGSGKETQYFGPGTRLLVL.

V and J are TRBV28 and TRBJ2-7, with 7 bases aligning to TRBD1. V shed 5 bases and J 1 base; nucleotides not matched to a gene: 8. The CDR3 totals 15 residues. Germline lookup yields CDR1 MDHEN and CDR2 SYDVKM. CDR3 nucleotide sequence: TGTGCCAGCAGTACAACCGGGACAGTTTCCTACGAGCAGTACTTC. This encodes CASSTTGTVSYEQYF.

The chain joins TRBV7-3 to TRBJ2-1, with D tentatively TRBD2 (5 bases). The CDR3 spans 14 residues. The V end lost 4 bases, the J end lost 3 bases, and 10 bases lay between the germline ends. CDR1 SGHTA and CDR2 FQGTGA come from the germline V gene. CDR3 sequence (DNA): TGTGCCAGCAGCTCTCAGCGGAGCTACAATGAGCAGTTCTTC. This codes for CASSSQRSYNEQFF.

The J gene is TRBJ2-7, the V gene TRBV9; D perhaps matches TRBD1 (5 bases). The germline CDR1 and CDR2 sequences are SGDLS and YYNGEE. The germline V and J ends were trimmed by 0 bases and 6 bases, with 22 bases remaining between them. The CDR3 sequence is 17 residues long. CDR3 bases: TGTGCCAGCAGCGTAGCTCCGCAGGGCAGGTTGGAACTCGAGCAGTACTTC. It codes for CASSVAPQGRLELEQYF.

The gene calls are TRBV29-1 and TRBJ2-6, with D perhaps TRBD1 (6 bases). The CDR3 runs 15 residues. V was pared by 4 bases and J by 0 bases, with 10 bases between. From germline, CDR1 is SQVTM and CDR2 ANQGSEA. The CDR3 spells CSVGTASSGANVLTF. In DNA, the CDR3 is TGCAGCGTTGGGACAGCTAGCTCTGGGGCCAACGTCCTGACTTTC.

V is TRBV7-9 and J is TRBJ1-5; D remains unclear. Germline CDR1 SEHNR, CDR2 FQNEAQ (reference sequence). This CDR3 spans 17 amino acids. With 5 bases removed from V and 2 bases from J, the gap between germline ends came to 19 bases. The CDR3 reads CASSMGYGEGGNQPQHF. The CDR3 nucleotides read TGTGCCAGCAGCATGGGGTACGGTGAGGGTGGCAATCAGCCCCAGCATTTT.

Of note for this clone: One junction end does not reproduce the germline sequence, and a read error may be involved. The J gene is TRBJ1-3, the V gene TRBV7-9; D is undetermined. CDR1 is SEHNR and CDR2 is FQNEAQ in the germline V gene (reference sequence). The CDR3 extends over 12 amino acids. This CDR3 reads CAGSPSGNTIYF. The CDR3 DNA is TGTGCCGGCAGCCCATCTGGAAACACCATATATTTT.

This chain uses TRBV6-1 with TRBJ1-1, with 7 bases fitting TRBD1. Germline V CDR1 and CDR2: MNHNS, SASEGT. J lost 5 bases, V lost 4 bases, and 13 bases had no gene match. This CDR3 contains 16 residues. CDR3 protein: CASSGRLNTGATEAFF. The CDR3 nucleotides are TGTGCCAGCAGTGGCCGCCTGAATACAGGGGCGACTGAAGCTTTCTTT.

V is TRBV20-1 and J is TRBJ1-1; possibly TRBD1 for D (5 bases). V was shortened by 2 bases and J by 8 bases, with 9 bases between the two germline ends. The germline gives CDR1 DFQATT, CDR2 SNEGSKA (reference sequence). CDR3 length equals 11 residues. The CDR3 here is CSARTGSEAFF. The CDR3 nucleotides read TGCAGTGCTAGAACAGGCAGCGAAGCTTTCTTT.

The V and J genes are TRBV6-5 and TRBJ1-1, with D maybe TRBD1 (5 bases). With 0 bases removed from V and 1 base from J, the gap between germline ends came to 9 bases. The CDR3 has 15 residues. CDR1 MNHEY and CDR2 SVGAGI come from the germline V gene. CDR3 nucleotide sequence: TGTGCCAGCAGTTACTCGGGGCGGAAGAACACTGAAGCTTTCTTT. This codes for CASSYSGRKNTEAFF.

V and J are TRBV7-9 and TRBJ2-1, with TRBD1 matching 7 bases. The J segment lost 9 bases and the V segment lost 6 bases, leaving 14 bases of the junction unmatched. The length of the CDR3 is 15 residues. Germline-derived CDR1 and CDR2 are SEHNR and FQNEAQ (reference sequence). The DNA for the CDR3 is TGTGCCAGCAGTTACTCCGGGACAGAAAACGTTGAGCAGTTCTTC. Amino acids: CASSYSGTENVEQFF.

The chain is built from TRBV30 and TRBJ2-5; D gene ambiguous. Looked up from germline, CDR1 is GTSNPN and CDR2 is SVGIG (reference sequence). There are 13 residues in the CDR3. Trimming cost V 0 bases and J 5 bases, with 10 bases left between them. The chain's CDR3 is CAWSVVSVETQYF. In DNA form, the CDR3 reads TGTGCCTGGAGTGTGGTGAGCGTGGAGACCCAGTACTTC.